A selection of T cell receptor beta chains follows, all from one sample in a study of Tregs in tolerant kidney transplant recipients. The method was immunoSEQ multiplex PCR; TCRdb's version includes in-frame clones alone and lacks a portion of them. The table lists nearly 50,000 clones, roughly 90% of them singletons. The specimen comprised CD8+ T cells from blood (PBMCs), sampled 12 months after the transplant. Receptor source: a human patient who received a combined kidney and bone marrow transplant. Some T cells may be graft donor cells. Each CDR3 is given with its conserved first and last residue. Each record gives: CDR3 protein, J gene, V gene.

cdr3_aa: CASSSTGGEFPKNIQYF
j_call: TRBJ2-4
v_call: TRBV5-8

cdr3_aa: CASSFPSGDFYGHTF
j_call: TRBJ1-2
v_call: TRBV7-2

cdr3_aa: CASSVSSGVYEQYF
j_call: TRBJ2-7
v_call: TRBV9

cdr3_aa: CASSPSTQYNEQFF
j_call: TRBJ2-1
v_call: TRBV19

cdr3_aa: CASSYPPTGVGSYEQYF
j_call: TRBJ2-7
v_call: TRBV7-8

cdr3_aa: CASSHTGKETQYF
j_call: TRBJ2-5
v_call: TRBV7-6

cdr3_aa: CASRPGLALEQYF
j_call: TRBJ2-7
v_call: TRBV6-6

cdr3_aa: CASSLVIAVDEQYF
j_call: TRBJ2-7
v_call: TRBV7-9

cdr3_aa: CASSYSGVEQYF
j_call: TRBJ2-7
v_call: TRBV6-5

cdr3_aa: CASSPRTGQYEQYF
j_call: TRBJ2-7
v_call: TRBV2

cdr3_aa: CASSRTGRVGETQYF
j_call: TRBJ2-5
v_call: TRBV7-3

cdr3_aa: CASSFGTQGYTF
j_call: TRBJ1-2
v_call: TRBV13

cdr3_aa: CATLSWAGQHGYTF
j_call: TRBJ1-2
v_call: TRBV2

cdr3_aa: CASSIGGSFGDTQYF
j_call: TRBJ2-3
v_call: TRBV19

cdr3_aa: CASSQATTGVNFRELFF
j_call: TRBJ2-2
v_call: TRBV4-2

cdr3_aa: CASSLDLAVLLGYTF
j_call: TRBJ1-2
v_call: TRBV11-2

cdr3_aa: CAWGLKQAEAFF
j_call: TRBJ1-1
v_call: TRBV30

cdr3_aa: CASSLGREGLDGANVLTF
j_call: TRBJ2-6
v_call: TRBV11-2

cdr3_aa: CASSLGGLGATNEKLFF
j_call: TRBJ1-4
v_call: TRBV5-1

cdr3_aa: CASSQDSETSNEQFF
j_call: TRBJ2-1
v_call: TRBV4-3

cdr3_aa: CAWSLSTGTSNDEQYF
j_call: TRBJ2-7
v_call: TRBV30

cdr3_aa: CASSPWDSGNQPQHF
j_call: TRBJ1-5
v_call: TRBV19

cdr3_aa: CASTKNQRAYNEQFF
j_call: TRBJ2-1
v_call: TRBV28

cdr3_aa: CASSQDHRGSNYGYTF
j_call: TRBJ1-2
v_call: TRBV4-1